These 11 T cell receptor beta chains were all obtained from the same sample, sequenced in a study of CD8 T cells in ankylosing spondylitis. Study findings and constraints: Ankylosing spondylitis blood appeared to be characterized by a TCR beta motif of several highly homologous variants.

TCRdb reanalysed the 5' RACE reads using MiXCR and keeps one entry per CDR3 protein. The data hold over 600,000 distinct CDR3 sequences, with roughly 19% observed a single time. Antigens for these TCRs are unknown. The sample was blood, either unsorted or a sorted T cell fraction (not recorded which). These receptors were collected from a male donor with ankylosing spondylitis.

This clonotype was found many times. The gene calls are TRBV3-1 and TRBJ2-1; 11 nucleotides line up with TRBD2. J lost 6 bases, V lost 4 bases, and 8 bases had no gene match. The germline gives CDR1 LGHDT, CDR2 YNNKEL (reference sequence). The CDR3 loop spans 16 amino acids. DNA of the CDR3: TGTGCCAGCAGCCGTACATACCTAGCGGGAGGCAATGAGCAGTTCTTC. As protein: CASSRTYLAGGNEQFF.

In this sample, this clonotype turned up a few times. DNA for the CDR3: TGCGCCAGCAGCTTGTGGGTGGGAGTATCCGAGCAGTACTTC. Residues: CASSLWVGVSEQYF. The chain combines TRBV5-1 with TRBJ2-7; tentative D call: TRBD2 (5 bases). Germline V lookup: CDR1 SGHRS, CDR2 YFSETQ. CDR3 length: 14 amino acids. V was shortened by 1 base and J by 6 bases, with 14 bases between the two germline ends.

This clonotype appeared a few times. The chain uses TRBV19 and TRBJ2-5; D gene uncertain. Germline assignment: CDR1 LNHDA and CDR2 SQIVND (reference sequence). V lost 4 bases to trimming and J lost 10 bases, with 13 bases between them. The CDR3 sequence is 12 residues long. The CDR3 nucleotides read TGTGCCAGTAGTAGGGATGGGCGGATCCAGTACTTC. It encodes CASSRDGRIQYF.

The chain employs TRBV11-2 and TRBJ2-1; D unclear. Trimming took 7 bases from V and 6 from J, leaving 7 bases between them. The V gene's germline CDR1 is SGHAT and CDR2 FQNNGV. The CDR3 has 11 amino acids. CDR3 sequence: CASKHVNEQFF. The DNA for the CDR3 is TGTGCCAGCAAACATGTCAATGAGCAGTTCTTC.

The chain couples TRBV28 to TRBJ1-2, with TRBD1 matching 7 bases. The CDR3 is made up of 18 amino acids. J was trimmed by 1 base and V by 1 base; bases with no gene match: 12. CDR1 and CDR2 (germline): MDHEN, SYDVKM. In DNA form, the CDR3 reads TGTGCCAGCAGTTTATTGATCCCGGACAGGCATATTAACTATGGCTACACCTTC. It translates to CASSLLIPDRHINYGYTF.

This clonotype was recorded once. V is TRBV20-1 and J is TRBJ1-6; TRBD1 might be the D (6 bases). Looked up from germline, CDR1 is DFQATT and CDR2 is SNEGSKA (reference sequence). V dropped 7 bases and J dropped 9 bases, with 19 bases sitting between them. CDR3 length equals 14 residues. The CDR3 DNA reads TGCAGTGGTAGCCAGACAGGATTCGGTTCACCCCTCCACTTT. Its protein is CSGSQTGFGSPLHF.

This clonotype was detected only a few times. This sequence joins TRBV12-3 or TRBV12-4 and TRBJ2-2; TRBD1 aligns across 9 bases. The V and J ends lost 6 bases and 4 bases, in that order; junction bases with no gene match: 6. This CDR3 has 15 amino acids. The CDR3 region has the DNA TGTGCCAGCAGCCTGACAGGGGGAGTCACCGGGGAGCTGTTTTTT. Its protein is CASSLTGGVTGELFF.

In DNA form, the CDR3 reads TGTGCCAGCAGCCCGCGACAGGATCTATCTGGGGCCAACGTCCTGACTTTC. This sequence encodes CASSPRQDLSGANVLTF. This sequence joins TRBV3-1 and TRBJ2-6; possible D gene TRBD1, 6 bases. Germline V gives CDR1 LGHDT, CDR2 YNNKEL (reference sequence). V lost 4 bases and J lost 1, with 14 bases in between. There are 17 residues in the CDR3.

This chain joins TRBV4-1 and TRBJ2-3; 9 bases agree with TRBD2. Germline V gives CDR1 MGHRA, CDR2 YSYEKL. J was trimmed by 3 bases and V by 1 base; bases with no gene match: 11. The CDR3 has 18 residues. CDR3 DNA sequence: TGCGCCAGCAGCCAAGCCGTCGGCGGGGGGGCTTTGACAGATACGCAGTATTTT. It is translated as CASSQAVGGGALTDTQYF.

This clonotype was found many times. This sequence joins TRBV6-6 and TRBJ1-4, with D uncertain. From germline, CDR1 is MNHNY and CDR2 SVGAGI (reference sequence). Trimming took off 5 bases at V and 5 bases at J, with 15 bases between the two ends. CDR3 size: 15 residues. CDR3 in DNA: TGTGCCAGCAGTCGCCTTGGGCCCGAGAATGAAAAACTGTTTTTT. Translation gives CASSRLGPENEKLFF.

This clonotype turned up a few times. The chain is built from TRBV10-2 and TRBJ2-5; 11 bases agree with TRBD2. Germline trimming cut 5 bases from V and 2 bases from J; bases unmatched to any gene: 7. CDR3 size: 16 residues. Per germline, CDR1 WSHSY and CDR2 SAAADI. Here the CDR3 reads CASSPGLAVLQETQYF. In nucleotides, the CDR3 is TGCGCCAGCAGTCCGGGACTAGCGGTACTACAAGAGACCCAGTACTTC.